These 32 T cell receptor beta chains were sequenced from one sample in a study of vaccination and CD4 T cells after COVID-19. What these receptors recognize is not known. As for treatment: approximately 10-day PBMC culture with coronavirus spike peptide pools or control peptides (ViraFEST assay). CD4+ T cells that had been cultured provided DNA sequenced with the Oncomine TCR Beta short-read assay. TCRdb reprocessed the PCR reads with MiXCR, giving one entry per CDR3 protein. The profile shows about 15,000 distinct CDR3 sequences, about three quarters of them singletons. Sequences were obtained from CD4+ T cells from blood, cultured in vitro. The receptors shown here come from a human donor who had recovered from COVID-19.

This clonotype has only one observation. This sequence joins TRBV27 and TRBJ2-2; 15 bases agree with TRBD2. CDR1 is MNHEY, CDR2 SMNVEV, per germline (reference sequence). Trimming cost V 5 bases and J 7 bases; bases outside gene matches: 8. There are 17 residues in the CDR3. This CDR3 is CASSLSGTSGRRGELFF. CDR3 DNA: TGTGCCAGCAGTCTCTCCGGGACTAGCGGGAGGCGCGGGGAGCTGTTTTTT.

This rearrangement joins TRBV28 to TRBJ1-5; no clear D. V was trimmed by 3 bases and J by 1 base, leaving 10 bases between them. The length of the CDR3 is 15 residues. The V gene's germline CDR1 is MDHEN and CDR2 SYDVKM. The CDR3, as DNA: TGTGCCAGCAGTTTGTCGGGCCCAAGCAATCAGCCCCAGCATTTT. Amino acid sequence: CASSLSGPSNQPQHF. The complete variable domain, with remaining parts taken from reference TRBV28 and TRBJ1-5, reads DVKVTQSSRYLVKRTGEKVFLECVQDMDHENMFWYRQDPGLGLRLIYFSYDVKMKEKGDIPEGYSVSREKKERFSLILESASTNQTSMYLCASSLSGPSNQPQHFGDGTRLSIL.

J is TRBJ1-1 and V is TRBV6-5, with a tentative D call TRBD1 (6 bases). The CDR3 sequence is 18 residues long. Trimming removed 2 bases from V and 1 base from J, with 20 bases in between. CDR1 and CDR2 from the germline V gene are MNHEY and SVGAGI. CDR3 loop: CASSYRGAGSGRNTEAFF. CDR3 bases: TGTGCCAGCAGTTACAGGGGGGCAGGGAGTGGTAGGAACACTGAAGCTTTCTTT.

DNA of the CDR3: TGTGCCAGCAGCTTCGGTCGACAGGGTGTCCGGCGGGCAGATACGCAGTATTTT. Its protein product is CASSFGRQGVRRADTQYF. The chain has TRBV7-3 and TRBJ2-3; 7 bases are a match to TRBD1. The CDR3 length is 18 residues. The V gene's germline CDR1 is SGHTA and CDR2 FQGTGA. V lost 3 bases and J lost 4; bases outside the gene matches: 16.

This clonotype was seen just once. The rearrangement links TRBV6-4 to TRBJ2-5; D gene uncertain. The CDR3 contains 13 residues. Trimming removed 4 bases at V and 4 bases at J, with 10 bases between. Germline CDR1 reads MRHNA; CDR2 reads SNTAGT. CDR3 in amino acids: CASSGDMAETQYF. CDR3 bases: TGTGCCAGCAGTGGGGATATGGCAGAGACCCAGTACTTC.

The genes are TRBV6-1 and TRBJ1-2; a possible D gene is TRBD1 (5 bases). This CDR3 comprises 13 residues. V lost 6 bases, J lost 3 bases, and 11 bases lay in between. CDR1 MNHNS and CDR2 SASEGT come from the germline V gene. The chain's CDR3 is CASSSGTDYGYTF. The DNA of the CDR3 is TGTGCCAGCAGCTCCGGGACGGACTATGGCTACACCTTC.

The chain combines TRBV28 with TRBJ2-1, with 9 bases aligning to TRBD1. From germline, CDR1 is MDHEN and CDR2 SYDVKM. With 6 bases clipped from V and 4 bases from J, the junction kept 4 bases outside the gene matches. The CDR3 loop spans 14 amino acids. The CDR3 DNA reads TGTGCCAGCAGGAGGACAGGGGCTTACAATGAGCAGTTCTTC. It codes for CASRRTGAYNEQFF.

V is TRBV7-2 and J is TRBJ2-4; D is tentatively TRBD1 or TRBD2 (5 bases each). Germline assignment: CDR1 SGHTA and CDR2 FQGNSA. This CDR3 comprises 19 residues. V lost 4 bases and J 0 bases, leaving 22 bases between the germline ends. CDR3 sequence (DNA): TGTGCCAGCAGCTCCACCAACCCGGGACGGATACTAGCCAAAAACATTCAGTACTTC. Residues: CASSSTNPGRILAKNIQYF.

The rearrangement links TRBV7-7 to TRBJ2-5, with 9 positions matching TRBD2. The CDR3 runs to 17 residues. With V trimmed by 3 bases and J by 3 bases, 11 bases remained unmatched. Germline lookup yields CDR1 SSHAT and CDR2 FNYEAQ (reference sequence). The DNA of the CDR3 is TGTGCCAGCAGCTTGGCTAGCGGGATCACCTCTAAAGAGACCCAGTACTTC. It specifies CASSLASGITSKETQYF.

This chain uses TRBV11-3 with TRBJ2-2, with 11 positions matching TRBD2. The V and J ends lost 5 bases and 1 base, in that order; junction bases with no gene match: 3. Germline V gene sequence: CDR1 SGHNT, CDR2 YENEEA. The CDR3 extends over 16 amino acids. The CDR3 protein is CASSTGLAGNTGELFF. CDR3 coding DNA: TGTGCCAGCAGCACCGGACTAGCGGGGAACACCGGGGAGCTGTTTTTT.

This chain uses TRBV2 with TRBJ2-3, with 8 bases matching TRBD2. Germline V gene data show CDR1 as SNHLY and CDR2 as FYNNEI. The CDR3 has 14 residues. V trimming: 4 bases; J trimming: 9 bases; junction bases outside the gene matches: 9. The CDR3 DNA follows: TGTGCCAGCAGTGTAGCAGCGGGAGACGGAACGCAGTATTTT. This encodes CASSVAAGDGTQYF. The variable domain in full, with the rest retrieved from reference TRBV2 and TRBJ2-3, is EPEVTQTPSHQVTQMGQEVILRCVPISNHLYFYWYRQILGQKVEFLVSFYNNEISEKSEIFDDQFSVERPDGSNFTLKIRSTKLEDSAMYFCASSVAAGDGTQYFGPGTRLTVL.

The rearrangement links TRBV7-7 to TRBJ2-6; D is uncertain. Looked up from germline, CDR1 is SSHAT and CDR2 is FNYEAQ (reference sequence). Trimming left V 5 bases short and J 4 bases short, with 6 bases between. The CDR3 is 13 residues long. For the CDR3, the DNA is TGTGCCAGCAGCCCCGCCGGGGCCAACGTCCTGACTTTC. The encoded protein is CASSPAGANVLTF.

The V gene is TRBV7-2, the J gene TRBJ2-3, with TRBD2 identical over 10 bases. After removal of 1 base from V and 4 bases from J, the junction contained 5 bases not matched to a gene. This CDR3 comprises 16 residues. Germline CDR1 and CDR2: SGHTA and FQGNSA. CDR3 loop: CASSLGLLAGSDTQYF. For the CDR3, the DNA is TGTGCCAGCAGCTTAGGCCTACTAGCGGGGTCAGATACGCAGTATTTT.

The chain combines TRBV28 with TRBJ1-5, with D possibly being TRBD1 (6 bases). This CDR3 comprises 15 residues. Trimming removed 5 bases from V and 1 base from J, with 12 bases in between. CDR1 and CDR2 (germline): MDHEN, SYDVKM. CDR3 sequence reads: CASSTVQGSNQPQHF. As DNA, the CDR3 is TGTGCCAGCAGTACCGTACAGGGCAGCAATCAGCCCCAGCATTTT.

This clonotype was picked up one time. The CDR3 DNA reads as TGCAGTGCAACGGGAATCCATCAGCCCCAGCATTTT. It translates to CSATGIHQPQHF. The J gene is TRBJ1-5, the V gene TRBV20-1; D unclear. Trimming shortened V by 6 bases and J by 5 bases, and 11 bases separated the two germline ends. The CDR3 spans 12 residues. Looked up from germline, CDR1 is DFQATT and CDR2 is SNEGSKA (reference sequence).

V usage is TRBV6-5 and J usage is TRBJ1-5, with TRBD1 identical over 9 bases. The trim removed 4 bases at V and 0 bases at J, leaving 7 bases unmatched. CDR3 length: 17 amino acids. From germline, CDR1 is MNHEY and CDR2 SVGAGI. In nucleotides, the CDR3 is TGTGCCAGCAGTTCCATCGGGACAGGGTCTAGCAATCAGCCCCAGCATTTT. The encoded protein is CASSSIGTGSSNQPQHF.

With regard to this clonotype: An end of the junction differs from the germline gene, which may be a read error. The V call is TRBV20-1, the J call TRBJ2-2; the D is unclear. The CDR3 sequence is 13 residues long. Germline V gives CDR1 DFQATT, CDR2 SNEGSKA (reference sequence). CDR3 residues: CSVRPLNTGELFF. The CDR3 nucleotides read TGCAGTGTTAGACCTCTTAACACCGGGGAGCTGTTTTTT.

This clonotype was counted only a few times. V is TRBV27 and J is TRBJ1-1, with D uncertain. Trimming stripped 5 bases from V and 0 bases from J, with 13 bases between. Germline-derived CDR1 and CDR2 are MNHEY and SMNVEV (reference sequence). The CDR3 has 15 residues. The CDR3 sequence is CASSPRWGMNTEAFF. In nucleotides, the CDR3 is TGTGCCAGCAGTCCTAGATGGGGAATGAACACTGAAGCTTTCTTT.

This CDR3 reads CASSFRGSSGYTF. In nucleotides, the CDR3 is TGTGCCAGCAGCTTCAGGGGCTCCTCTGGCTACACCTTC. The rearrangement uses TRBV11-2 and TRBJ1-2; TRBD1 might be the D (6 bases). The CDR3 has 13 amino acids. V lost 3 bases and J lost 7, with 12 bases in between. The germline V gene encodes CDR1 SGHAT and CDR2 FQNNGV.

J is TRBJ1-1 and V is TRBV20-1, with 7 bases fitting TRBD1. This CDR3 comprises 14 residues. Germline CDR1 is DFQATT and CDR2 is SNEGSKA (reference sequence). V dropped 6 bases and J dropped 5; count of bases not matched to a gene: 12. The CDR3 region is CSARLTGAGTEAFF. For the CDR3, the DNA is TGCAGTGCAAGGCTTACAGGGGCGGGAACTGAAGCTTTCTTT.

The rearrangement joins TRBV20-1 to TRBJ2-3, with D possibly being TRBD2 (5 bases). V gave up 6 bases and J gave up 2 bases, with 15 bases separating them. CDR3 length: 14 amino acids. Germline assignment: CDR1 DFQATT and CDR2 SNEGSKA (reference sequence). The CDR3 nucleotides are TGCAGTGCCACACAGCGAGCGGCCACAGATACGCAGTATTTT. The encoded protein is CSATQRAATDTQYF.

A few counts support this clonotype. The chain employs TRBV24-1 and TRBJ1-6; weak D call: TRBD1 (6 bases). The V end lost 8 bases, the J end lost 8 bases, and 21 bases lay between the germline ends. Looked up from germline, CDR1 is KGHDR and CDR2 is SFDVKD. CDR3 length: 16 residues. CDR3 protein: CATTALGGRSDSPLHF. The CDR3 coding sequence is TGTGCCACCACCGCACTCGGGGGCCGCTCGGATTCACCCCTCCACTTT.

The chain carries TRBV6-5 and TRBJ1-1; D might be TRBD1 (5 bases). CDR1 MNHEY and CDR2 SVGAGI come from the germline V gene. Between the trimmed V and J ends, which lost 7 bases and 5 bases, there was a span of 14 bases. There are 13 residues in the CDR3. CDR3 residues: CASITIGVTEAFF. CDR3 coding DNA: TGTGCCAGCATTACTATAGGGGTTACTGAAGCTTTCTTT.

V is TRBV7-2 and J is TRBJ2-3; no definite D call. CDR3 length equals 13 residues. In germline, CDR1 is SGHTA, CDR2 FQGNSA. Trimming stripped 5 bases from V and 3 bases from J, with 9 bases between. The CDR3 DNA follows: TGTGCCAGCAGCCGGGCGGTTACAGATACGCAGTATTTT. It codes for CASSRAVTDTQYF.

The V call is TRBV6-5, the J call TRBJ2-7; 12 bases fit TRBD1. The CDR3 length is 15 residues. The germline CDR1 and CDR2 sequences are MNHEY and SVGAGI. With 2 bases clipped from V and 7 bases from J, the junction kept 6 bases outside the gene matches. The DNA for the CDR3 is TGTGCCAGCAGTTACGAGGGACAGGGGGCAGGTGAGCAGTACTTC. Residues: CASSYEGQGAGEQYF.

The gene calls are TRBV6-1 and TRBJ1-6; D is unclear. The germline V gene has CDR1 MNHNS and CDR2 SASEGT. The CDR3 sequence is 16 residues long. V lost 3 bases to trimming and J lost 4 bases, with 13 bases between them. CDR3 sequence: CASSDLLQSYNSPLHF. CDR3 nucleotides: TGTGCCAGCAGTGACCTTCTGCAGTCATATAATTCACCCCTCCACTTT.

There are a few counts of this clonotype. J is TRBJ2-7 and V is TRBV20-1; 7 nucleotides line up with TRBD1. V was pared by 1 base and J by 2 bases, with 14 bases of the junction left unmatched. Germline CDR1 is DFQATT and CDR2 is SNEGSKA (reference sequence). The CDR3 loop spans 17 amino acids. In nucleotides, the CDR3 is TGCAGTGCTAGAGGCAGAAGCCTTGGGGGACAGCCCTACGAGCAGTACTTC. This sequence encodes CSARGRSLGGQPYEQYF.

For this clonotype: The CDR3 ends on some other residue instead of the conserved phenylalanine or tryptophan, so this is likely a read error. The chain employs TRBV20-1 and TRBJ2-1, with 11 nucleotides matching TRBD2. The germline V gene encodes CDR1 DFQATT and CDR2 SNEGSKA (reference sequence). The CDR3 covers 18 residues. V shed 6 bases and J 0 bases; nucleotides not matched to a gene: 13. The CDR3, as DNA: TGCAGTGCGCCGAAACTAGCGGGAGACTGGAGCTCCTACAATGAGCAGTTCCTC. Amino acids: CSAPKLAGDWSSYNEQFL.

This clonotype was seen only a few times. V gene TRBV27 combines with J gene TRBJ1-6; the match to TRBD1 covers 8 bases. The CDR3 extends over 16 amino acids. Germline CDR1 MNHEY, CDR2 SMNVEV (reference sequence). The J segment lost 8 bases and the V segment lost 6 bases, leaving 12 bases of the junction unmatched. The CDR3 protein is CASSWRRTGRDSPLHF. The CDR3 DNA sequence: TGTGCCAGCAGCTGGCGACGGACAGGGAGGGATTCACCCCTCCACTTT.

The gene calls are TRBV12-3 or TRBV12-4 and TRBJ1-5, with 8 nucleotides matching TRBD1. Trimming at V came to 6 bases and at J to 7 bases, leaving 8 bases not matched to a gene. The CDR3 consists of 14 residues. CDR3 bases: TGTGCCAGCAGCCACGCAGGGGGCGAGCAGCCCCAGCATTTT. The encoded protein is CASSHAGGEQPQHF.

This chain links TRBV7-2 with TRBJ1-6; D not resolved. With 0 bases removed from V and 7 bases from J, the gap between germline ends came to 13 bases. The V gene's germline CDR1 is SGHTA and CDR2 FQGNSA. This CDR3 is 16 amino acids long. Written as DNA, the CDR3 is TGTGCCAGCAGCTTAGCCGGGGTTTATGCAAATTCACCCCTCCACTTT. Its translation: CASSLAGVYANSPLHF.

The J gene is TRBJ2-5, the V gene TRBV6-5; perhaps TRBD2 as D (6 bases). The V gene lost 0 bases and the J gene lost 0 bases, with 11 bases spanning the gap. From germline, CDR1 is MNHEY and CDR2 SVGAGI. The CDR3 runs 16 residues. The CDR3 sequence: CASSYSPSAYQETQYF. The CDR3 DNA reads TGTGCCAGCAGTTACTCCCCTAGCGCGTACCAAGAGACCCAGTACTTC.